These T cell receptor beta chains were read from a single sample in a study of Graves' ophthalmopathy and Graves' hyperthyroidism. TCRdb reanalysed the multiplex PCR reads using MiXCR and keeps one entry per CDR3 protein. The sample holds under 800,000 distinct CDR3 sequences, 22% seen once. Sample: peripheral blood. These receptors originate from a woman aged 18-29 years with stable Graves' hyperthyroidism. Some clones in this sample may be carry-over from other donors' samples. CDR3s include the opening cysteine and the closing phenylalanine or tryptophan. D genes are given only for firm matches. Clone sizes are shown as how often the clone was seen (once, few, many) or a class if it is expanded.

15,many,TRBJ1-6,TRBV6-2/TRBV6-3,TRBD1,CASSSGTAYNSPLHF,TGTGCCAGCAGTTCCGGGACAGCTTATAATTCACCCCTCCACTTT
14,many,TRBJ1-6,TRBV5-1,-,CASSRDYSNSPLHF,TGCGCCAGCAGCCGAGACTACAGCAATTCACCCCTCCACTTT
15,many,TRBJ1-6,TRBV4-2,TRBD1,CASSQSGQGGSPLHF,TGTGCCAGCAGCCAATCAGGACAGGGAGGATCACCCCTCCACTTT
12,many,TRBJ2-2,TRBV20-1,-,CSARAGTGELFF,TGCAGTGCTAGGGCAGGGACCGGGGAGCTGTTTTTT
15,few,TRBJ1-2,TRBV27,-,CASSLAGVGGYGYTF,TGTGCCAGCAGTTTAGCGGGGGTTGGGGGCTATGGCTACACCTTC
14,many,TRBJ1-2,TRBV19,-,CASSPGGGSYGYTF,TGTGCCAGTAGTCCCGGCGGAGGTTCCTATGGCTACACCTTC
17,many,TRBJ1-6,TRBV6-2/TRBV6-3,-,CASSYLRQSSYNSPLHF,TGTGCCAGCAGTTACCTGAGGCAGAGCTCCTATAATTCACCCCTCCACTTT
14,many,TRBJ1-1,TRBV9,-,CASSKDIGNTEAFF,TGTGCCAGCAGCAAAGACATCGGGAACACTGAAGCTTTCTTT
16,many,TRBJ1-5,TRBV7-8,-,CASSLWGQTLNQPQHF,TGTGCCAGCAGCTTGTGGGGTCAAACGCTCAATCAGCCCCAGCATTTT
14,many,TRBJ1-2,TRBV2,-,CASSEAEPPRGYTF,TGTGCCAGCAGTGAAGCCGAGCCTCCCCGGGGCTACACCTTC